These T cell receptor beta chains were read from a single sample in a study of blood T cell repertoires in COVID-19. Produced via immunoSEQ multiplex PCR; TCRdb's table is partial and in-frame only. The sample lists around 100,000 clones; around 87% were seen once. Sample: peripheral blood. These receptors originate from a human donor with acute or convalescent COVID-19. The donor label of this sample is uncertain. Both conserved end residues are part of each CDR3. The D gene is left open where the match is weak. The size field is filled for only some rows; it gives once, few, many or a size class.

NA	NA	TRBV18	TRBJ2-3	CASSLRGGTQYF	TGTGCCAGCTCCCTCAGGGGTGGCACGCAGTATTTT
NA	NA	TRBV18	TRBJ2-2	CASSPLRGPGELFF	TGTGCCAGCTCACCACTTCGGGGTCCCGGGGAGCTGTTTTTT
NA	NA	TRBV3-1/TRBV3-2	TRBJ1-2	CASSPRGQTTDGYTF	TGTGCCAGCAGCCCAAGAGGACAGACCACGGATGGCTACACCTTC
NA	TRBD1	TRBV5-1	TRBJ2-5	CASSLGTGPMVAQYF	TGCGCCAGCAGCCTTGGGACAGGGCCCATGGTGGCCCAGTACTTC
NA	NA	TRBV5-1	TRBJ1-1	CASSFKGDTEAFF	TGCGCCAGCAGCTTTAAAGGGGACACTGAAGCTTTCTTT
NA	NA	TRBV30	TRBJ1-5	CAWSGTRDQPQHF	TGTGCCTGGAGTGGGACACGGGATCAGCCCCAGCATTTT
NA	NA	TRBV19	TRBJ2-1	CASSLGNPSYNEQFF	TGTGCCAGTAGTCTCGGGAACCCGTCTTACAATGAGCAGTTCTTC
NA	NA	TRBV7-9	TRBJ1-1	CASSLAGPTEAFF	TGTGCCAGCAGCCTCGCGGGACCGACTGAAGCTTTCTTT
NA	TRBD2	TRBV9	TRBJ2-3	CASSVLAGTPTDTQYF	TGTGCCAGCAGCGTACTAGCGGGGACCCCCACAGATACGCAGTATTTT
NA	NA	TRBV28	TRBJ2-7	CASSFRQSAYEQYF	TGTGCCAGCAGTTTCAGGCAGTCGGCTTACGAGCAGTACTTC
few	NA	TRBV14	TRBJ2-4	CASSQSRGFTKNIQYF	TGTGCCAGCAGCCAGTCACGGGGGTTTACCAAAAACATTCAGTACTTC
NA	NA	TRBV21-1	TRBJ1-1	CASSTRQDESLAFF	TGTGCCAGCAGCACCAGACAGGATGAATCGTTAGCTTTCTTT
NA	TRBD1	TRBV9	TRBJ1-4	CASSASTGGEKLFF	TGTGCCAGCAGCGCATCTACAGGGGGCGAAAAACTGTTTTTT
NA	TRBD2	TRBV2	TRBJ2-3	CASAPAGGEDTQYF	TGTGCCAGCGCGCCGGCGGGGGGGGAAGATACGCAGTATTTT
NA	NA	TRBV30	TRBJ1-3	CAWKTASSGNTIYF	TGTGCCTGGAAGACAGCGAGCTCTGGAAACACCATATATTTT
NA	TRBD1	TRBV10-1	TRBJ1-6	CASRTGGLYNSPLHF	TGCGCCAGCAGGACAGGGGGCCTCTATAATTCACCCCTCCACTTT
NA	NA	TRBV7-2	TRBJ1-6	CASSLGRVSYNSPLHF	TGTGCCAGCAGCTTAGGTAGAGTGAGCTATAATTCACCCCTCCACTTT
NA	TRBD1	TRBV27	TRBJ2-6	CASSLTGVGGANVLTF	TGTGCCAGCAGTTTAACAGGGGTTGGTGGGGCCAACGTCCTGACTTTC
NA	TRBD2	TRBV24-1	TRBJ2-3	CAITSGGVTDTQYF	TGTGCCATCACTAGCGGGGGGGTGACAGATACGCAGTATTTT
NA	TRBD1	TRBV11-2	TRBJ2-5	CASSAPGQGAGRETQYF	TGTGCCAGCAGCGCACCGGGACAGGGAGCGGGTAGGGAGACCCAGTACTTC
NA	NA	TRBV30	TRBJ1-4	CAWSIEATNEKLFF	TGTGCCTGGAGCATAGAAGCAACTAATGAAAAACTGTTTTTT
NA	NA	TRBV3-1/TRBV3-2	TRBJ1-1	CASSHRGGLGEAFF	TGTGCCAGCAGCCACAGGGGAGGGTTGGGTGAAGCTTTCTTT
NA	TRBD1	TRBV5-6	TRBJ1-2	CASSQLQGAVGYTF	TGTGCCAGCAGCCAGCTCCAGGGGGCAGTTGGCTACACCTTC
NA	TRBD2	TRBV3-1/TRBV3-2	TRBJ2-2	CASSQDPVGGDTGELFF	TGTGCCAGCAGCCAAGATCCGGTGGGGGGGGACACCGGGGAGCTGTTTTTT
few	NA	TRBV19	TRBJ2-4	CASSTRGLAKNIQYF	TGTGCCAGTAGTACCCGGGGACTAGCCAAAAACATTCAGTACTTC
NA	NA	TRBV5-4	TRBJ1-6	CASSLIGVSNSPLHF	TGTGCCAGCAGCTTGATAGGGGTCTCTAATTCACCCCTCCACTTT
NA	NA	TRBV28	TRBJ2-5	CASLARDLETQYF	TGTGCCAGCTTGGCCCGGGACTTAGAGACCCAGTACTTC
NA	TRBD1	TRBV6-5	TRBJ1-3	CASRGQGLGNTIYF	TGTGCCAGCAGAGGACAGGGTCTCGGAAACACCATATATTTT
NA	NA	TRBV5-1	TRBJ1-6	CASSLRALPASSYNSPLHF	TGCGCCAGCAGCTTGCGAGCCCTCCCCGCGAGCTCCTATAATTCACCCCTCCACTTT
NA	TRBD2	TRBV5-1	TRBJ2-5	CASSFTIAGGLETQYF	TGCGCCAGCAGCTTCACGATAGCGGGGGGGCTAGAGACCCAGTACTTC
NA	NA	TRBV7-3	TRBJ2-1	CASGASSYNEQFF	TGTGCCAGCGGTGCCAGCTCCTACAATGAGCAGTTCTTC
NA	NA	TRBV30	TRBJ1-2	CAWSYSGRVDYGYTF	TGTGCCTGGAGTTACTCGGGGAGGGTGGACTATGGCTACACCTTC
few	TRBD1	TRBV5-1	TRBJ1-6	CASSLGFTGDRSPLHF	TGCGCCAGCAGCTTGGGCTTCACAGGGGACCGTTCACCCCTCCACTTT
NA	NA	TRBV19	TRBJ2-3	CASSLSLSGGADTQYF	TGTGCCAGTAGTCTTTCCCTCTCGGGGGGCGCAGATACGCAGTATTTT
few	NA	TRBV9	TRBJ1-6	CASSVELSSPLHF	TGTGCCAGCAGCGTAGAGCTCTCTTCACCCCTCCACTTT
NA	NA	TRBV4-3	TRBJ2-1	CASSQGNSGDQFF	TGCGCCAGCAGCCAGGGGAACAGCGGAGACCAGTTCTTC
NA	TRBD2	TRBV19	TRBJ2-1	CASTERRGGPLNEQFF	TGTGCCAGTACAGAAAGACGGGGGGGCCCCCTCAATGAGCAGTTCTTC
NA	TRBD2	TRBV11-2	TRBJ2-1	CASSSIAGGAFYNEQFF	TGTGCCAGCAGCTCCATAGCGGGGGGGGCCTTTTACAATGAGCAGTTCTTC
NA	NA	TRBV20-1	TRBJ2-5	CSGGRRETQYF	TGCAGTGGGGGGCGCAGAGAGACCCAGTACTTC